This T cell receptor beta chain was documented in a study of T cell repertoires and HLA-DP antigens. Libraries were prepared by immunoSEQ multiplex PCR; TCRdb keeps only in-frame clonotypes and omits some of them. This table holds around 90,000 clones, more than 75% found once. Germline assignment: CDR1 SGHRS and CDR2 YFSETQ. The CDR3 loop spans 11 amino acids. The V gene lost 5 bases and the J gene lost 5 bases, with 8 bases spanning the gap. Points on this clone: What it binds is not known.

The receptor comes from a man aged 45-65 years in good health and CMV-seronegative. Material: CD4+ T cells from PBMCs. The chain carries TRBV5-1 and TRBJ2-7, with D perhaps matching TRBD1 or TRBD2 (5 bases each). CDR3 DNA: TGCGCCAGCAGGGGGGTTAACGAGCAGTACTTC. It is translated as CASRGVNEQYF.